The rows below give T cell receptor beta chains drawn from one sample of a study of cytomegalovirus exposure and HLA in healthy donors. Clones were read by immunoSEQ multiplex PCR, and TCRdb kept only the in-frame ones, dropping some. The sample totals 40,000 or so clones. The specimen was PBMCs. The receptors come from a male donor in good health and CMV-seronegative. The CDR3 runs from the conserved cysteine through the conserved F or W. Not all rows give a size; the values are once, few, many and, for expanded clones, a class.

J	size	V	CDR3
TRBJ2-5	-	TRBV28	CASSLGLAGGQETQYF
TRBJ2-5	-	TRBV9	CASSVDGLAGGGETQYF
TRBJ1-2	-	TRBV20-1	CSAGHYGYTF
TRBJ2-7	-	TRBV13	CASSLGGGSYEQYF
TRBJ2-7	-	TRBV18	CASSPQDRGTRGEQYF
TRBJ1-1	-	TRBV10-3	CAISESKGKNTEAFF
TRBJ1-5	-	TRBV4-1	CASSPPGELRQPQHF
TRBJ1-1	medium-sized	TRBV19	CASSRRRTEAFF
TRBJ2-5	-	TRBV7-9	CASRGQGAAVETQYF
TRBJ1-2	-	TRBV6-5	CASSYEGGRGYTF
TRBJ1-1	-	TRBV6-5	CASSPQNTEAFF
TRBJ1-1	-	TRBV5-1	CASSLWRQGMNTEAFF
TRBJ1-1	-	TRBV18	CASTTANTEAFF
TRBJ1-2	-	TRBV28	CASSFARGDYGYTF
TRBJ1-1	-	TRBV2	CASSDGRGRNTEAFF
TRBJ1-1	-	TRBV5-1	CASSPGTLNTEAFF
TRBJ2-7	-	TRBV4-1	CASSHSPGQGSYEQYF
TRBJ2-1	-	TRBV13	CASSRAGGPSSNEQFF
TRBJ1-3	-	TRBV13	CASSLGTGGDTIYF
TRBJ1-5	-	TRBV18	CASSTPGQNQPQHF
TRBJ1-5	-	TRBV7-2	CASSLLGRGGNQPQHF
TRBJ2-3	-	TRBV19	CASWDRGQGTDTQYF
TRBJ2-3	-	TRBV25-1	CASSEQASDTQYF
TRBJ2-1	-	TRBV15	CATSTRGYSSYNEQFF
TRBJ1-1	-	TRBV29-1	CSVGGVYTDTEAFF
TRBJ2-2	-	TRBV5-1	CASSPSGTPNTGELFF
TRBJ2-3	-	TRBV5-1	CASRVLTGNTDTQYF
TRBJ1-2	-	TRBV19	CASSPGQGVDGYTF
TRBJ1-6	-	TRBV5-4	CASSTRDRYNSPLHF
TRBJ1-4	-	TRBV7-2	CASSLIGDRNEKLFF
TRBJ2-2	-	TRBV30	CAWKKHRNTGELFF
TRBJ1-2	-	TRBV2	CASSESGILNYGYTF
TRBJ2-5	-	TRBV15	CATSDSTRLQETQYF
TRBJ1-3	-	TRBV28	CASWTGEGNTIYF
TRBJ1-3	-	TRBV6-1	CASNQGARNTIYF
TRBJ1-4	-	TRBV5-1	CASSPRVLGEKLFF
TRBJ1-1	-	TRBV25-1	CASSIPGRGTEAFF
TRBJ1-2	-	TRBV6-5	CASSYSPGNYGYTF
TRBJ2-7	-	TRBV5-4	CASSLQGYEQYF
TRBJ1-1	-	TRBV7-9	CASSPGVEAFF
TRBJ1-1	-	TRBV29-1	CSANSGITEAFF
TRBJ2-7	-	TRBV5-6	CASSWEGGFRGYEQYF
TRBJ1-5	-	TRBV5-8	CASSFPARGSNQPQHF
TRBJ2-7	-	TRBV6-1	CASSLVTGAYEQYF
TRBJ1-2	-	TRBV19	CASSIAGGRANYGYTF
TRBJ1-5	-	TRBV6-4	CASSQQGSGHQPQHF
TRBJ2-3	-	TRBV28	CASGDGQTSTDTQYF
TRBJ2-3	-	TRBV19	CASSAPLGRGGTDTQYF
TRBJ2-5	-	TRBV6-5	CASRRKETQYF
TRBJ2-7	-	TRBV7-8	CASSLRQDYEQYF
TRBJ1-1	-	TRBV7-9	CASSLGGRPWEIAFF
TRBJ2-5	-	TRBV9	CASSVESGLETQYF
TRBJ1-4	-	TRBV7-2	CASSLSGIFNEKLFF
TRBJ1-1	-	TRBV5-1	CASLRGGGEVTEAFF
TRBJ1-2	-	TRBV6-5	CASSYSTGSGYTF
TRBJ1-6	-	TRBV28	CASSFRLSNSPLHF
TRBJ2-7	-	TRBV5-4	CASSFGPGGIGYEQYF
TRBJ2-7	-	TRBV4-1	CASSQSTGVDEQYF